This is a list of T cell receptor beta chains from one sample in a study of cytomegalovirus exposure and HLA in healthy donors. The method was immunoSEQ multiplex PCR; TCRdb's version includes in-frame clones alone and lacks a portion of them. Of tens of thousands of clones listed, under 85% are singletons. Sequences were obtained from PBMCs. The origin of the receptors is a woman aged 40 to 49 in good health and CMV-seropositive. The CDR3 runs from the conserved cysteine through the conserved F or W. The order of the fields is V gene, J gene, CDR3 length, D gene, clone size, CDR3 DNA, CDR3 protein. A D gene is named only where the DNA matches it firmly. The size entry is marked missing in some rows and otherwise reads once, few, many or a size class.

>TRBV6-5|TRBJ2-3|15|.|.
TGTGCCAGCAGTTCCTCTCGCAGTAGCACAGATACGCAGTATTTT
CASSSSRSSTDTQYF
>TRBV27|TRBJ1-1|13|.|once
TGTGCCAGCAGTTTGGCCAGGGTCACTGAAGCTTTCTTT
CASSLARVTEAFF
>TRBV7-8|TRBJ2-7|15|.|.
TGTGCCAGCAGGTCCCCCCGGGACATCCCCTACGAGCAGTACTTC
CASRSPRDIPYEQYF
>TRBV5-6|TRBJ2-7|15|TRBD1|.
TGTGCCAGCAGCTACGGGACAGGGCGATCCTACGAGCAGTACTTC
CASSYGTGRSYEQYF
>TRBV5-4|TRBJ1-1|14|TRBD1|once
TGTGCCAGCAGCTCGGGACAGGCTGCCACTGAAGCTTTCTTT
CASSSGQAATEAFF
>TRBV7-3|TRBJ1-2|15|.|.
TGTGCCAGCAGCCCTGATCCGACAGATATCTATGGCTACACCTTC
CASSPDPTDIYGYTF
>TRBV18|TRBJ2-7|14|.|.
TGTGCCAGCTCACCGACCGGAACAGGGTACGAGCAGTACTTC
CASSPTGTGYEQYF
>TRBV30|TRBJ2-1|15|TRBD1|.
TGTGCCTGCCGAGTAACAGGGGGCTACTCCGTTGAGCAGTTCTTC
CACRVTGGYSVEQFF
>TRBV15|TRBJ1-3|13|.|.
TGTGCCACCAGCAGAGAAAGGAGGACCACCATATATTTT
CATSRERRTTIYF
>TRBV9|TRBJ2-7|15|TRBD2|.
TGTGCCAGCAGCTCTCAGCGGGGCAACCCCTACGAGCAGTACTTC
CASSSQRGNPYEQYF
>TRBV7-3|TRBJ2-6|16|.|.
TGTGCCAGCAGCTTATTCGGAGTCTCTGGGGCCAACGTCCTGACTTTC
CASSLFGVSGANVLTF
>TRBV7-8|TRBJ2-7|16|TRBD2|few
TGTGCCAGCAGCCAAGGACTAGCGGAGGGGGGCTACGAGCAGTACTTC
CASSQGLAEGGYEQYF
>TRBV7-2|TRBJ2-7|14|TRBD1|few
TGTGCCAGCAGCGAGGACAGGGGGCTCTACGAGCAGTACTTC
CASSEDRGLYEQYF
>TRBV30|TRBJ1-2|12|.|.
TGTGCCTCGCCGGGGGGGAACTATGGCTACACCTTC
CASPGGNYGYTF
>TRBV6-5|TRBJ2-1|13|.|.
TGTGCCAGCAGTTACTCGGAGGGTTTGGAGCAGTTCTTC
CASSYSEGLEQFF
>TRBV4-3|TRBJ2-5|15|TRBD1|.
TGCGCCAGCAGCCACCGGACAGGCCGGGGAGAGACCCAGTACTTC
CASSHRTGRGETQYF
>TRBV14|TRBJ2-3|15|.|.
TGTGCCAGCAGCCAAGCTAGGGGAGGGGGAGATACGCAGTATTTT
CASSQARGGGDTQYF
>TRBV4-1|TRBJ2-5|13|.|.
TGCGCCAGCAGCCAGGGCAGGTTCGAGACCCAGTACTTC
CASSQGRFETQYF
>TRBV5-1|TRBJ1-2|15|TRBD1|.
TGCGCCAGCAGCTTGGTTACAGGGGATCCGAATGGCTACACCTTC
CASSLVTGDPNGYTF
>TRBV10-3|TRBJ2-1|17|TRBD2|.
TGTGCCATCAGTGGGGGGGTGAATAGCGGGAGAGGGAATGAGCAGTTCTTC
CAISGGVNSGRGNEQFF
>TRBV6-5|TRBJ1-4|15|.|.
TGTGCCAGCAGTTACTCGAGAAGGGAGGAGGGAAAACTGTTTTTT
CASSYSRREEGKLFF
>TRBV28|TRBJ1-3|14|.|.
TGTGCCAGCAGTTCTGAGGTATCTGGAAACACCATATATTTT
CASSSEVSGNTIYF
>TRBV6-5|TRBJ2-1|15|.|.
TGTGCCAGCAGAGGGGCGGGGAGCTCCTACAATGAGCAGTTCTTC
CASRGAGSSYNEQFF
>TRBV29-1|TRBJ1-5|14|.|.
TGCAGCGTTGCAGAGACAGATAGCAATCAGCCCCAGCATTTT
CSVAETDSNQPQHF
>TRBV7-2|TRBJ1-5|15|.|.
TGTGCCAGCAGCTTAGGGTCGGGGGGCAATCAGCCCCAGCATTTT
CASSLGSGGNQPQHF
>TRBV7-6|TRBJ1-1|15|.|.
TGTGCCAGCAGCTTACGACGGGATGGGAACACTGAAGCTTTCTTT
CASSLRRDGNTEAFF
>TRBV9|TRBJ1-1|14|.|few
TGTGCCAGCAGCGTAGCAGGGTCCAACACTGAAGCTTTCTTT
CASSVAGSNTEAFF
>TRBV6-1|TRBJ1-5|14|.|.
TGTGCCAGCAGTGTGCTGGCTGGCAATCAGCCCCAGCATTTT
CASSVLAGNQPQHF
>TRBV4-1|TRBJ2-5|15|TRBD2|few
TGCGCCAGCAGCCAAGAGGGGACTAGCGGGACCACCCAGTACTTC
CASSQEGTSGTTQYF
>TRBV4-1|TRBJ1-4|15|TRBD1|.
TGCGCCAGCAGCCAGCTACAGGGGGCCGTTAGGTATCTGTTTTTT
CASSQLQGAVRYLFF
>TRBV10-1|TRBJ2-1|13|.|.
TGCGCCACCCCGTGGGCTGACTACAATGAGCAGTTCTTC
CATPWADYNEQFF
>TRBV29-1|TRBJ1-2|13|.|.
TGCAGCGTTGAAAGTGTGAGGGCCGTCGGCTACACCTTC
CSVESVRAVGYTF
>TRBV6-5|TRBJ2-5|15|.|.
TGTGCCAGCAGTCCGGGAAGACACCTCCAAGAGACCCAGTACTTC
CASSPGRHLQETQYF
>TRBV15|TRBJ2-7|14|TRBD1|once
TGTGCCACCAGTAAATGGGACAGGGGGCCCGAGCAGTACTTC
CATSKWDRGPEQYF
>TRBV7-2|TRBJ2-1|16|TRBD2|.
TGTGCCAGCAGCTTAGCCGGGACTAGCGGAAACAATGAGCAGTTCTTC
CASSLAGTSGNNEQFF
>TRBV2|TRBJ2-1|13|.|.
TGTGCCAGCGCGACTAGACCACCCAATGAGCAGTTCTTC
CASATRPPNEQFF
>TRBV18|TRBJ1-1|13|.|.
TGTGCCAGCTCACCGAGGAGGAACACTGAAGCTTTCTTT
CASSPRRNTEAFF
>TRBV30|TRBJ1-6|13|.|.
TGTGCCTGTTCCCCCGGGGGAATTAGGGCCCTCCACTTT
CACSPGGIRALHF
>TRBV19|TRBJ2-6|16|TRBD1|.
TGTGCCAGTAGTACAGGGGGAGCATCTGGGGCCAACGTCCTGACTTTC
CASSTGGASGANVLTF
>TRBV10-2|TRBJ1-1|12|.|.
TGCGCCACCACTCGAGGGAAGTCGCCGGCTTTCTTT
CATTRGKSPAFF
>TRBV6-1|TRBJ2-7|14|.|.
TGTGCCAGCAGTCCCATAGACAGGCCCTACGAGCAGTACTTC
CASSPIDRPYEQYF
>TRBV6-1|TRBJ1-1|17|TRBD1|.
TGTGCCAGCAGTGTATACGACAGGGATGATATGGCCACTGAAGCTTTCTTT
CASSVYDRDDMATEAFF
>TRBV29-1|TRBJ1-2|13|TRBD1|.
TGCAGCTTGGGGGCTGAAGGGGGCAATGGCTACACCTTC
CSLGAEGGNGYTF
>TRBV7-2|TRBJ2-5|12|.|.
TGTGCCAGCAGCTTAACGGGGGTCGGGCAGTACTTC
CASSLTGVGQYF
>TRBV28|TRBJ1-1|12|.|.
TGTGCCAGCCAGGCCGGGGGGACTGAAGCTTTCTTT
CASQAGGTEAFF
>TRBV2|TRBJ1-1|11|.|.
TGTGCCAGCAGTGGAGGACAAGAAGCTTTCTTT
CASSGGQEAFF
>TRBV6-4|TRBJ2-2|14|.|.
TGTGCCAGCAGTACAGGATTTAACACCGGGGAGCTGTTTTTT
CASSTGFNTGELFF
>TRBV20-1|TRBJ2-1|10|.|.
TGCAGTGCTAGTGGCCATGAGCAGTTCTTC
CSASGHEQFF
>TRBV27|TRBJ2-7|13|.|.
TGTGCCAGCAGTTTTCGCGGTTCCTACGAGCAGTACTTC
CASSFRGSYEQYF
>TRBV7-2|TRBJ2-3|14|.|.
TGTGCCAGCCTTAGCTGGATCCCCACAGATACGCAGTATTTT
CASLSWIPTDTQYF
>TRBV4-1|TRBJ2-1|12|.|.
TGCGCCAGCAGCCAACCCCTCGGGGAGCAGTTCTTC
CASSQPLGEQFF
>TRBV5-1|TRBJ1-1|14|TRBD1|.
TGCGCCAGCAGCTTGGGACAGGGGGCGAGCGAAGCTTTCTTT
CASSLGQGASEAFF
>TRBV6-6|TRBJ1-2|12|TRBD1|.
TGTGCCAGCAGTCAGACAGGGGAAGGCTACACCTTC
CASSQTGEGYTF
>TRBV5-1|TRBJ2-6|16|.|.
TGCGCCAGCAGCTTACAGGCAAACTCTGGGGCCAACGTCCTGACTTTC
CASSLQANSGANVLTF